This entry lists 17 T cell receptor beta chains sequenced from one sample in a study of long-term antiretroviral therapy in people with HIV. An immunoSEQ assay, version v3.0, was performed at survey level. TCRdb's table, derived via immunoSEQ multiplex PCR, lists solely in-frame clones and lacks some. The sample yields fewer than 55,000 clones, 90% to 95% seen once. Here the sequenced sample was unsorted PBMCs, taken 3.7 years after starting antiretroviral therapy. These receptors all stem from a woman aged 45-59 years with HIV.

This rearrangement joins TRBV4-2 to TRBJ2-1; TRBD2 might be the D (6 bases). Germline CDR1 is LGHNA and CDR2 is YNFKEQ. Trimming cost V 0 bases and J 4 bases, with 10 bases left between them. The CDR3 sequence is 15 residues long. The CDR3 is CASSQEGGAYNEQFF. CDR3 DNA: TGTGCCAGCAGCCAAGAGGGGGGAGCGTACAATGAGCAGTTCTTC.

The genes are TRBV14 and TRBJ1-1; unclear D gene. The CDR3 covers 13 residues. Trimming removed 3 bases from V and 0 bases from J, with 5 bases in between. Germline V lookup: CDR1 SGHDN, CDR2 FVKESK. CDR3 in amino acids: CASSQFMNTEAFF. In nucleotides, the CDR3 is TGTGCCAGCAGCCAGTTCATGAACACTGAAGCTTTCTTT.

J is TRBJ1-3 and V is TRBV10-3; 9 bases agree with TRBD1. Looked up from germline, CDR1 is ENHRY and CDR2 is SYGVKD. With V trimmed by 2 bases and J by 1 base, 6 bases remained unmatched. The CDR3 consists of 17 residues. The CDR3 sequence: CAISEPQGALSGNTIYF. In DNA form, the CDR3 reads TGTGCCATCAGTGAGCCACAGGGGGCACTTTCTGGAAACACCATATATTTT.

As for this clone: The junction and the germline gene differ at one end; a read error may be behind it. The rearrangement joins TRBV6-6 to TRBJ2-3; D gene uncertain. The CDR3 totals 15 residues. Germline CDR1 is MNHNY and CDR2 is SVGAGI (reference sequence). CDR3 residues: CAISEEGLGTDTQYF. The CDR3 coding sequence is TGTGCCATCAGTGAGGAAGGCTTAGGGACAGATACGCAGTATTTT.

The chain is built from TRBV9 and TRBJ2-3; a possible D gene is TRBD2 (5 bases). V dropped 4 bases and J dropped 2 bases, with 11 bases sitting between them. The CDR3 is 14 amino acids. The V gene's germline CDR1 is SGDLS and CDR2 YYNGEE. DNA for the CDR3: TGTGCCAGCAGCTTCGGGATCGACACAGATACGCAGTATTTT. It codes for CASSFGIDTDTQYF.

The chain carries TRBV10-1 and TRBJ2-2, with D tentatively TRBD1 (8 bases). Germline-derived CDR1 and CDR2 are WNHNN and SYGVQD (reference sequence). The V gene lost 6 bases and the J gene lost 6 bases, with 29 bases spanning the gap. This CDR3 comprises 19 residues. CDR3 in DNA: TGCGCCAGCAGCACTACAATGACAGGGGACTACGCCATCCCCGGGGAGCTGTTTTTT. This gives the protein CASSTTMTGDYAIPGELFF.

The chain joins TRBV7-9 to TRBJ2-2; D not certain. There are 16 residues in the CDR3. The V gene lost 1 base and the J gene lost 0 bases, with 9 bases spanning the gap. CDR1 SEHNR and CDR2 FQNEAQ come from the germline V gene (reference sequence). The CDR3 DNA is TGTGCCAGCAGCTTAGTGAGCTGGGCGAACACCGGGGAGCTGTTTTTT. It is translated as CASSLVSWANTGELFF.

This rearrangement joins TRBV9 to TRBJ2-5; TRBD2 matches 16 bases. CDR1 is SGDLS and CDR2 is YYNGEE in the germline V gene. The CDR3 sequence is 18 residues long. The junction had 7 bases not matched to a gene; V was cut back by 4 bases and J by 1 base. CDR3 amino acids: CASSPGTSGGAFQETQYF. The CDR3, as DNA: TGTGCCAGCAGCCCGGGGACTAGCGGGGGGGCTTTCCAAGAGACCCAGTACTTC.

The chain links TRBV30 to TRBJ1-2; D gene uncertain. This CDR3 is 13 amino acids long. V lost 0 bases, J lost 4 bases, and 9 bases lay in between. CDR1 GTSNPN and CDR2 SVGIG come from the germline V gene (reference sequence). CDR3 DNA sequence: TGTGCCTGGAGTGTCGGCGGGTTCTATGGCTACACCTTC. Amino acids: CAWSVGGFYGYTF.

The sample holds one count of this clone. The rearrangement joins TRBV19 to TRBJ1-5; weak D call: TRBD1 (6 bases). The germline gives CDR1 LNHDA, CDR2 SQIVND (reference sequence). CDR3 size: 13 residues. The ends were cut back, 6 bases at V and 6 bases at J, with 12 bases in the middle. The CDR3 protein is CASSQLQGQPQHF. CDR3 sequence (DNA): TGTGCCAGTAGCCAACTACAGGGTCAGCCCCAGCATTTT.

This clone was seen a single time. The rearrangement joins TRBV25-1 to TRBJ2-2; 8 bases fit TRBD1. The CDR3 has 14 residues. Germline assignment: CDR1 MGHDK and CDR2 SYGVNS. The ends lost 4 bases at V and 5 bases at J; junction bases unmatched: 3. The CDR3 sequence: CASSARGRTGELFF. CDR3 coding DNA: TGTGCCAGCAGTGCCAGGGGGCGAACCGGGGAGCTGTTTTTT. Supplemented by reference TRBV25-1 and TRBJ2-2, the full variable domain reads EADIYQTPRYLVIGTGKKITLECSQTMGHDKMYWYQQDPGMELHLIHYSYGVNSTEKGDLSSESTVSRIRTEHFPLTLESARPSHTSQYLCASSARGRTGELFFGEGSRLTVL.

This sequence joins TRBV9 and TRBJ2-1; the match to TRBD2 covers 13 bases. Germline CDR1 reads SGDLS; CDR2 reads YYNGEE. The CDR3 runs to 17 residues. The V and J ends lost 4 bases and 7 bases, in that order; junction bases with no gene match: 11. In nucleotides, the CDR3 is TGTGCCAGCAGCTCAACTAGCGGGGGGGCTTTTTTGAATGAGCAGTTCTTC. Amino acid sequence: CASSSTSGGAFLNEQFF.

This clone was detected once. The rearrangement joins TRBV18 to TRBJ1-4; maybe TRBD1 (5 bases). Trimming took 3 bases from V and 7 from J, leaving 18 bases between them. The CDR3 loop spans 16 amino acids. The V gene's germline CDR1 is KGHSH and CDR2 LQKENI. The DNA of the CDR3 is TGTGCCAGCTCACCCCCTTCGTCGGCAGGGTTTGAAAAACTGTTTTTT. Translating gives CASSPPSSAGFEKLFF.

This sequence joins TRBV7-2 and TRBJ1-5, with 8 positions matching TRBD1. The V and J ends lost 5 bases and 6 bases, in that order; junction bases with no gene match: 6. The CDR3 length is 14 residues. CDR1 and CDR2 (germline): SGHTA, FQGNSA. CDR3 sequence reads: CASSAGGFGQPQHF. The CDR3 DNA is TGTGCCAGCAGCGCAGGGGGCTTCGGTCAGCCCCAGCATTTT.

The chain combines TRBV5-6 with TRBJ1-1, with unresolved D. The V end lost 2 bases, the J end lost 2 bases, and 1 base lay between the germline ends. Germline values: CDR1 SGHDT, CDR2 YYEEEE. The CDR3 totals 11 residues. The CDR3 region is CASSFNTEAFF. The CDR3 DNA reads TGTGCCAGCAGCTTTAACACTGAAGCTTTCTTT.

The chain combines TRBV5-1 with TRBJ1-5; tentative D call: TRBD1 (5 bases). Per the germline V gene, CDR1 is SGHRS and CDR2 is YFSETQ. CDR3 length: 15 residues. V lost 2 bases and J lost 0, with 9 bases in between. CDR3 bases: TGCGCCAGCAGCTTATTAGGGGTTAGCAATCAGCCCCAGCATTTT. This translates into CASSLLGVSNQPQHF.

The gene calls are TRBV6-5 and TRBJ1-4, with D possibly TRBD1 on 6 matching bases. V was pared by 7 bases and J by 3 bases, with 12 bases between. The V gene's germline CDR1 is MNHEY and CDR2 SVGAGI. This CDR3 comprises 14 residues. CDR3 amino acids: CASNPTGSNEKLFF. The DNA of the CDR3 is TGTGCCAGCAACCCGACAGGCTCTAATGAAAAACTGTTTTTT.